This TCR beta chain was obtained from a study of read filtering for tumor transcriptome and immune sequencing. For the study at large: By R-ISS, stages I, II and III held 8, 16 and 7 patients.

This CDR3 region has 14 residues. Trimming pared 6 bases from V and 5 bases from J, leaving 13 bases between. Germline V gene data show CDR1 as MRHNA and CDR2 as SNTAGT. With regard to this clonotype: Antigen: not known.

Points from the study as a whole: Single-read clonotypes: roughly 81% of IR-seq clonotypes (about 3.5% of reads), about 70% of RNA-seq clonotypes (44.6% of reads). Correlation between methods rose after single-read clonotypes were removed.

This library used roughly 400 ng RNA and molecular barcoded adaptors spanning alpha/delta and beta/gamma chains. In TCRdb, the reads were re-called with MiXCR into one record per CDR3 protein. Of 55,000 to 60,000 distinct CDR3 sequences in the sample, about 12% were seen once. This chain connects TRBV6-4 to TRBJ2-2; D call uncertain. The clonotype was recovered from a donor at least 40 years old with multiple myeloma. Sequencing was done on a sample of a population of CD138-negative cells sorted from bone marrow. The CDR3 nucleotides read TGTGCCAGCAGCTTGTGGGATAGGACCGGGGAGCTGTTTTTT. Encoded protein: CASSLWDRTGELFF.